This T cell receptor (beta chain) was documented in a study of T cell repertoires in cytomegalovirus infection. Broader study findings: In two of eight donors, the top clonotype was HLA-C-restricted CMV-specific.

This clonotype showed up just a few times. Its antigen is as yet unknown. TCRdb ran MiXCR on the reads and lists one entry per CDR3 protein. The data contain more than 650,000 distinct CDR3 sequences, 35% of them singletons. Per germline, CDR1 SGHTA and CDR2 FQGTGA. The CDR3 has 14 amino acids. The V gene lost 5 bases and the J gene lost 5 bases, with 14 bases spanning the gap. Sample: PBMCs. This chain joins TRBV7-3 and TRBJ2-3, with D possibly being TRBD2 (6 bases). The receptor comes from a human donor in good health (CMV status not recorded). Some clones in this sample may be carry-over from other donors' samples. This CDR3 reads CASSLGLSVDTQYF. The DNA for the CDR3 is TGTGCCAGCAGCCTGGGACTGTCAGTAGATACGCAGTATTTT.